The clone carrying this TCR beta chain was seen repeatedly, ten times or more. This sample is part of a study of T cells in Graves' hyperthyroidism and ophthalmopathy. Trimming left V 2 bases short and J 4 bases short, with 8 bases between. The germline V gene encodes CDR1 MNHNS and CDR2 SASEGT. There are 13 residues in the CDR3. TCR beta CDR3 regions were amplified from RNA transcripts. A set of HTBI primers served as the primers for a first-round RT-PCR of the TCR CDR3. TCRdb reprocessed the multiplex PCR reads via MiXCR and lists one record per CDR3 protein. The data show 350,000 to 400,000 distinct CDR3 sequences, approximately 19% seen once.

The source is a woman younger than 30 with Graves' hyperthyroidism. The J gene is TRBJ1-2, the V gene TRBV6-1, with a tentative D call TRBD1 (5 bases). The sequencing input was blood. The chain's CDR3 is CASSESGIYGYTF. The DNA for the CDR3 is TGTGCCAGCAGTGAATCAGGGATCTATGGCTACACCTTC.